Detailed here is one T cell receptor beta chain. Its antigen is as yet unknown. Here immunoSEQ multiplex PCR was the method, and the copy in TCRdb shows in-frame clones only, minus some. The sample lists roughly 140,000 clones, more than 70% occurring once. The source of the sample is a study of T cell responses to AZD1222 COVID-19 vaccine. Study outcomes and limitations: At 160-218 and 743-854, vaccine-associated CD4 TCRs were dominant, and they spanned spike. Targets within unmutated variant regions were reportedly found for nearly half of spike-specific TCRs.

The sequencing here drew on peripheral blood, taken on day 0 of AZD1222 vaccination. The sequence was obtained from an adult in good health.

The CDR3 region is CASAKGGEQFF. In DNA, the CDR3 is TGTGCCAGCGCCAAGGGGGGTGAGCAGTTCTTC. The chain carries TRBV10-3 and TRBJ2-1, with D perhaps assigned TRBD1 or TRBD2 (6 bases each). The CDR3 runs to 11 residues. Germline loops: CDR1 ENHRY, CDR2 SYGVKD. Trimming removed 10 bases from V and 9 bases from J, with 13 bases in between.